What follows are 18 T cell receptor beta chains derived from one specimen sequenced in a study of regulatory T cells in long-lasting Graves disease. Combining iRepertoire HTBI primers with Arm-PCR of CDR3 regions, the authors built TCR beta libraries. MiXCR was run by TCRdb on the multiplex PCR reads, yielding one entry per CDR3 protein. The sample holds around 400,000 distinct CDR3 sequences, 14% to 15% seen once. As to time point: newly diagnosed GD, antithyroid drugs for less than 3 months. Following extraction of RNA from PBMCs, that RNA was used to make the TCR library. This sample also belongs to another study, concerning T cells in Graves' hyperthyroidism and ophthalmopathy.

The specimen comprised peripheral blood mononuclear cells (PBMCs), sampled at new diagnosis, from a patient treated with antithyroid drugs. These receptors all come from a woman in her 40s with Graves disease.

This chain links TRBV28 with TRBJ2-1; D assignment may be TRBD1 or TRBD2 (5 bases each). Looked up from germline, CDR1 is MDHEN and CDR2 is SYDVKM. The CDR3 has 16 amino acids. The V end lost 6 bases, the J end lost 2 bases, and 17 bases lay between the germline ends. The CDR3 is CASSHLWGNPYNEQFF. The CDR3 bases are TGTGCCAGCAGCCATTTATGGGGGAACCCCTACAATGAGCAGTTCTTC.

CDR3 protein: CASRRAGIVETQYF. CDR3 in DNA: TGTGCCAGCAGGCGCGCGGGGATAGTAGAGACCCAGTACTTC. V is TRBV7-2 and J is TRBJ2-5; D possibly corresponds to TRBD2 (6 bases). The CDR3 is made up of 14 amino acids. Germline V gene sequence: CDR1 SGHTA, CDR2 FQGNSA. V was trimmed by 6 bases and J by 4 bases, leaving 15 bases between them.

This clonotype occurred many times. This chain uses TRBV7-6 with TRBJ2-1, with D possibly called TRBD1 or TRBD2 (5 bases each). The J call is uncertain, as TRBJ2-5 better fits the DNA end. This CDR3 comprises 17 residues. CDR1 is SGHVS and CDR2 is FNYEAQ in the germline V gene. As DNA, the CDR3 is TGTGCCAGCAGCTTGGGGCCGGGGTTCGGGGATGAAGAGACCCAGTACTTC. Translation: CASSLGPGFGDEETQYF.

The sample holds many counts of this clonotype. The CDR3 reads CASRSRDRGNEQFF. Here the CDR3 DNA reads TGTGCCAGCAGAAGCCGGGACAGGGGCAATGAGCAGTTCTTC. This chain joins TRBV6-1 and TRBJ2-1; 10 bases are a match to TRBD1. Unmatched junction bases numbered 5, after V lost 6 bases and J lost 6 bases. There are 14 residues in the CDR3. Germline assignment: CDR1 MNHNS and CDR2 SASEGT.

This clonotype was detected ten times or more. This rearrangement joins TRBV27 to TRBJ1-1; the match to TRBD1 covers 10 bases. Per germline, CDR1 MNHEY and CDR2 SMNVEV (reference sequence). Germline trimming cut 2 bases from V and 6 bases from J; bases unmatched to any gene: 3. This CDR3 has 14 amino acids. CDR3 region: CASSLRTGGPEAFF. The DNA of the CDR3 is TGTGCCAGCAGTTTAAGGACAGGGGGGCCTGAAGCTTTCTTT.

The chain combines TRBV10-3 with TRBJ1-1, with TRBD1 matching over 7 bases. Germline V gene data show CDR1 as ENHRY and CDR2 as SYGVKD. V lost 10 bases, J lost 5 bases, and 7 bases stayed unmatched. The CDR3 runs 12 residues. The CDR3 DNA reads TGTGCCACCCAGGGGGAGGGGACTGAAGCTTTCTTT. Translated: CATQGEGTEAFF.

The sample holds many counts of this clonotype. The chain uses TRBV2 and TRBJ1-1; D is ambiguous. Germline V gene lookup returns CDR1 SNHLY and CDR2 FYNNEI. V was pared by 8 bases and J by 1 base, with 14 bases between. There are 14 residues in the CDR3. The CDR3 protein is CASAQHGENTEAFF. The CDR3 DNA sequence: TGTGCCAGCGCTCAACATGGAGAGAACACTGAAGCTTTCTTT.

This clonotype was recorded many times. The chain couples TRBV7-3 to TRBJ2-2, with TRBD1 as a possible D gene (6 bases). Deletions cut 5 bases from V and 4 bases from J, with 17 bases between. In germline, CDR1 is SGHTA, CDR2 FQGTGA. The CDR3 has 16 amino acids. The CDR3 region is CASSARGGVSTGELFF. CDR3 sequence (DNA): TGTGCCAGCAGCGCTCGTGGGGGCGTTAGCACCGGGGAGCTGTTTTTT.

This clonotype was counted ten times or more. This chain links TRBV20-1 with TRBJ1-4; possible D gene TRBD1, 5 bases. From germline, CDR1 is DFQATT and CDR2 SNEGSKA (reference sequence). This CDR3 comprises 14 residues. The V and J ends lost 0 bases and 8 bases respectively, with 13 bases between them. The CDR3 nucleotides read TGCAGTGCTAGAGATATTGGGCGGGGGGAAAAACTGTTTTTT. Its translation: CSARDIGRGEKLFF.

The sample holds many counts of this clonotype. This chain uses TRBV6-5 with TRBJ1-6; D gene unclear. Looked up from germline, CDR1 is MNHEY and CDR2 is SVGAGI. Trimming took off 2 bases at V and 0 bases at J, with 14 bases between the two ends. This CDR3 comprises 18 residues. The CDR3 region is CASSYGTKKSSYNSPLHF. For the CDR3, the DNA is TGTGCCAGCAGTTACGGTACAAAGAAGAGCTCCTATAATTCACCCCTCCACTTT.

This clonotype was seen ten or more times. This sequence joins TRBV5-1 and TRBJ2-1, with 9 bases identical to TRBD1. The germline V gene encodes CDR1 SGHRS and CDR2 YFSETQ. J was trimmed by 8 bases and V by 5 bases; bases with no gene match: 14. This CDR3 contains 16 residues. The CDR3 sequence: CASRKAGTGRSDEQFF. CDR3 nucleotide sequence: TGCGCCAGCAGAAAAGCCGGGACAGGGCGCAGCGATGAGCAGTTCTTC.

The sample holds many counts of this clonotype. The chain joins TRBV11-1 to TRBJ1-1; no definite D call. This CDR3 contains 16 residues. Germline CDR1 SGHAT, CDR2 FQDESV (reference sequence). The V and J ends lost 5 bases and 5 bases respectively, with 21 bases between them. The DNA of the CDR3 is TGTGCCAGCAGCCCCCGGGCCTCGCCCGGGAGAACTGAAGCTTTCTTT. This translates into CASSPRASPGRTEAFF.

This clonotype has a count of ten or more. The V and J genes are TRBV12-3 or TRBV12-4 and TRBJ2-5; D gene uncertain. V lost 3 bases and J lost 4, with 12 bases in between. CDR3 size: 14 residues. In DNA, the CDR3 is TGTGCCAGCAGTTTGGTGGGCCAAGGAGAGACCCAGTACTTC. Translation gives CASSLVGQGETQYF.

This clonotype was observed a handful of times. The J gene is TRBJ1-3, the V gene TRBV4-1; no reliable D call. V shed 3 bases and J shed 0 bases, with 9 bases lying between them. From germline, CDR1 is MGHRA and CDR2 YSYEKL. The CDR3 runs to 15 residues. The CDR3 bases are TGCGCCAGCAGCCAGGGCGCGAGCTCTGGAAACACCATATATTTT. Its translation: CASSQGASSGNTIYF.

The V call is TRBV28, the J call TRBJ2-2; no definite D call. Germline V gene lookup returns CDR1 MDHEN and CDR2 SYDVKM. The CDR3 loop spans 11 amino acids. V shed 7 bases and J shed 7 bases, with 7 bases lying between them. CDR3 sequence: CASNIVGELFF. CDR3 bases: TGTGCCAGCAATATTGTCGGGGAGCTGTTTTTT.

This clonotype was seen at least ten times. The chain carries TRBV12-3 or TRBV12-4 and TRBJ2-4; the D gene could be TRBD1 or TRBD2 (5 bases each). V lost 1 base to trimming and J lost 3 bases, with 16 bases between them. The CDR3 is 17 amino acids. CDR3 loop: CASSLERGGGIKNIQYF. The CDR3 coding sequence is TGTGCCAGCAGTTTAGAAAGGGGTGGGGGTATCAAAAACATTCAGTACTTC.

The V gene is TRBV11-3, the J gene TRBJ1-4; TRBD1 is a possible D gene (6 bases). Germline V gene lookup returns CDR1 SGHNT and CDR2 YENEEA. CDR3 length equals 15 residues. With 5 bases removed from V and 2 bases from J, the gap between germline ends came to 12 bases. The CDR3 sequence is CASSTGGRTNEKLFF. For the CDR3, the DNA is TGTGCCAGCAGCACCGGGGGCCGGACTAATGAAAAACTGTTTTTT.

J is TRBJ1-5 and V is TRBV28; D is unresolved. This CDR3 comprises 14 residues. V gave up 3 bases and J gave up 6 bases, with 12 bases separating them. CDR1 and CDR2 (germline): MDHEN, SYDVKM. CDR3 amino acids: CASSFLLGSQPQHF. CDR3 DNA: TGTGCCAGCAGTTTCCTGTTGGGGAGTCAGCCCCAGCATTTT. The variable domain in full, completed from reference TRBV28 and TRBJ1-5, reads DVKVTQSSRYLVKRTGEKVFLECVQDMDHENMFWYRQDPGLGLRLIYFSYDVKMKEKGDIPEGYSVSREKKERFSLILESASTNQTSMYLCASSFLLGSQPQHFGDGTRLSIL.